Below are 16 T cell receptor beta chains sequenced from a single sample in a study of cytomegalovirus exposure and HLA in healthy donors. The PCR used 60 Vbeta and 13 Jbeta primers. The table came from immunoSEQ multiplex PCR; TCRdb's copy has only in-frame clones and leaves some out. Here the sample spans around 180,000 clones, approximately 80% being singletons. Sequenced: PBMCs. Receptor source: a man aged 18 to 35 in good health and CMV-seronegative.

V usage is TRBV9 and J usage is TRBJ2-2, with 9 bases fitting TRBD1. This CDR3 region has 15 residues. V was clipped by 3 bases and J by 7 bases; unmatched bases: 7. CDR1 SGDLS and CDR2 YYNGEE come from the germline V gene. The CDR3 protein is CASSGETGGIGELFF. CDR3 sequence (DNA): TGTGCCAGCAGCGGGGAAACAGGGGGCATCGGGGAGCTGTTTTTT.

The chain has TRBV5-1 and TRBJ2-1; 10 bases are a match to TRBD1. This CDR3 contains 16 residues. Germline CDR1 and CDR2: SGHRS and YFSETQ. J gave up 3 bases and V 4 bases, and 7 bases lay outside the gene matches. CDR3 amino acids: CASSTGGTGDYNEQFF. The DNA for the CDR3 is TGCGCCAGCAGCACTGGCGGGACAGGGGACTACAATGAGCAGTTCTTC.

This sequence joins TRBV10-3 and TRBJ1-2; D gene ambiguous. Trimming removed 2 bases from V and 3 bases from J, with 7 bases in between. Germline assignment: CDR1 ENHRY and CDR2 SYGVKD. The CDR3 covers 13 residues. DNA for the CDR3: TGTGCCATCAGTGAGGACGGGGACTATGGCTACACCTTC. Translated, it gives CAISEDGDYGYTF.

This clone has just one count. The chain employs TRBV27 and TRBJ2-7; the match to TRBD2 covers 12 bases. V was clipped by 9 bases and J by 7 bases; unmatched bases: 13. The CDR3 totals 15 residues. Germline CDR1 is MNHEY and CDR2 is SMNVEV (reference sequence). CDR3 residues: CASQERLAGAGEQYF. The CDR3 DNA sequence: TGTGCCAGTCAGGAGAGACTAGCGGGAGCGGGGGAGCAGTACTTC.

V is TRBV11-1 and J is TRBJ2-1, with D maybe TRBD2 (6 bases). V dropped 5 bases and J dropped 9 bases, with 14 bases sitting between them. The V gene's germline CDR1 is SGHAT and CDR2 FQDESV (reference sequence). This CDR3 is built from 13 residues. CDR3 coding DNA: TGTGCCAGCAGCCTCGAGGAGGGTGTTGAGCAGTTCTTC. Translated: CASSLEEGVEQFF.

The chain joins TRBV20-1 to TRBJ2-5; D not resolved. The germline V gene has CDR1 DFQATT and CDR2 SNEGSKA (reference sequence). V was shortened by 3 bases and J by 0 bases, with 2 bases between the two germline ends. There are 11 residues in the CDR3. The DNA of the CDR3 is TGCAGTGCTAGTAACCAAGAGACCCAGTACTTC. Amino acids: CSASNQETQYF.

The chain couples TRBV6-1 to TRBJ2-4; 7 nucleotides align to TRBD1. Germline V gene sequence: CDR1 MNHNS, CDR2 SASEGT. This CDR3 has 13 amino acids. After removal of 5 bases from V and 7 bases from J, the junction contained 5 bases not matched to a gene. CDR3 DNA sequence: TGTGCCAGCAGTAGCTACAGGGGCAACATTCAGTACTTC. It translates to CASSSYRGNIQYF.

The gene calls are TRBV4-3 and TRBJ2-7, with 12 bases identical to TRBD2. Germline lookup yields CDR1 LGHNA and CDR2 YSLEER. The CDR3 runs 16 residues. V lost 0 bases and J lost 7; bases outside the gene matches: 7. The DNA of the CDR3 is TGCGCCAGCAGCCAAGATGGGACTAGCGGGTTGTGGGAGCAGTACTTC. As protein: CASSQDGTSGLWEQYF.

The CDR3 nucleotides are TGTGCCAGCAGCCAGGTAGAACAGGAGACCCAGTACTTC. Translated: CASSQVEQETQYF. V usage is TRBV7-8 and J usage is TRBJ2-5; D is undetermined. CDR1 and CDR2 (germline): SGHVS, FQNEAQ. Trimming took 5 bases from V and 5 from J, leaving 12 bases between them. This CDR3 has 13 residues.

The V gene is TRBV9, the J gene TRBJ2-1, with D possibly being TRBD1 (5 bases). The CDR3 runs 17 residues. CDR1 SGDLS and CDR2 YYNGEE come from the germline V gene. V was trimmed by 0 bases and J by 0 bases, leaving 13 bases between them. The CDR3 bases are TGTGCCAGCAGCGTAGCTCAGGGTCCCTTCTCCTACAATGAGCAGTTCTTC. This gives the protein CASSVAQGPFSYNEQFF.

The chain recombines TRBV4-1 with TRBJ2-7; maybe TRBD1 (5 bases). Germline CDR1 is MGHRA and CDR2 is YSYEKL. This CDR3 region has 14 residues. Trimming removed 6 bases at V and 4 bases at J, with 16 bases between. This CDR3 reads CASSVGGAGYEQYF. CDR3 sequence (DNA): TGCGCCAGCAGTGTGGGTGGGGCCGGGTACGAGCAGTACTTC.

This chain joins TRBV6-6 and TRBJ2-3, with D uncertain. Germline loops: CDR1 MNHNY, CDR2 SVGAGI (reference sequence). The CDR3 length is 11 residues. V lost 6 bases to trimming and J lost 4 bases, with 5 bases between them. The chain's CDR3 is CASRYSDTQYF. In nucleotides, the CDR3 is TGTGCCAGCAGGTATTCAGATACGCAGTATTTT.

The chain couples TRBV7-6 to TRBJ2-3, with 9 bases aligning to TRBD2. The CDR3 covers 18 residues. Germline V gives CDR1 SGHVS, CDR2 FNYEAQ. The V and J ends lost 3 bases and 2 bases, in that order; junction bases with no gene match: 12. CDR3 nucleotides: TGTGCCAGCAGCTTGGGATGGGCTAGCGGGACCAACACAGATACGCAGTATTTT. The encoded protein is CASSLGWASGTNTDTQYF.

The J gene is TRBJ2-2, the V gene TRBV6-1; 7 bases are a match to TRBD1. The CDR3 is 14 residues long. J was trimmed by 7 bases and V by 8 bases; bases with no gene match: 10. Per germline, CDR1 MNHNS and CDR2 SASEGT. For the CDR3, the DNA is TGTGCCAGCGGACAGGCAAAATATGGCGGGGAGCTGTTTTTT. Protein sequence: CASGQAKYGGELFF.

The gene calls are TRBV29-1 and TRBJ2-1; perhaps TRBD1 as D (5 bases). Germline-derived CDR1 and CDR2 are SQVTM and ANQGSEA. V lost 6 bases and J lost 8, with 23 bases in between. This CDR3 region has 15 residues. CDR3 protein: CSVTAQGAPDHEQFF. CDR3 DNA sequence: TGCAGCGTGACCGCCCAAGGGGCTCCCGACCATGAGCAGTTCTTC.

The CDR3 here is CASSLSPSGRFIYEQFF. The CDR3 nucleotides read TGTGCCAGCAGCTTATCTCCTAGCGGGAGATTTATCTATGAGCAGTTCTTC. V usage is TRBV7-9 and J usage is TRBJ2-1, with TRBD2 identical over 10 bases. With V trimmed by 2 bases and J by 8 bases, 12 bases remained unmatched. The CDR3 runs to 17 residues. In germline, CDR1 is SEHNR, CDR2 FQNEAQ (reference sequence).